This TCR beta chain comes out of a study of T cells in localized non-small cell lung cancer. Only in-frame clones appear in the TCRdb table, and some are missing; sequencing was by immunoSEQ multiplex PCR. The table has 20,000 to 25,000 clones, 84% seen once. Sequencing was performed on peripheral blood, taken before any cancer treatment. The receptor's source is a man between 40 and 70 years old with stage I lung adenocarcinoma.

The CDR3 spells CASSESLAGEQFF. CDR3 bases: TGCGCCAGCAGTGAGTCCCTAGCGGGGGAGCAGTTCTTC. The chain couples TRBV10-1 to TRBJ2-1; TRBD2 aligns across 9 bases. This CDR3 contains 13 residues. The ends lost 0 bases at V and 10 bases at J; junction bases unmatched: 1. Germline V lookup: CDR1 WNHNN, CDR2 SYGVQD (reference sequence).